This T cell receptor (beta chain) was found in a study of cytomegalovirus exposure and HLA in healthy donors. Study outcomes and limitations: Overall, approximately 150 TCR beta chains were annotated as cytomegalovirus-associated. Among TCR sequences, most were rare, though some public TCRs appeared in many donors. High sensitivity and specificity were reportedly achieved when the classifier diagnosed cytomegalovirus status.

The ends lost 2 bases at V and 4 bases at J; junction bases unmatched: 7. Per the germline V gene, CDR1 is SQVTM and CDR2 is ANQGSEA. This CDR3 has 15 residues. The data were produced by immunoSEQ multiplex PCR, yet TCRdb's version contains in-frame clones alone and is incomplete. The sample consists of about 89,000 clones, 84% of them appearing once. As concerns this clone: Its specificity is not known.

The receptor comes from a woman aged 18-29 years in good health and CMV-seropositive. The genes are TRBV29-1 and TRBJ1-1; 10 nucleotides align to TRBD1. The material sequenced was PBMCs. The CDR3 spells CSVETIDRGPTEAFF. The CDR3 nucleotides are TGCAGCGTTGAAACTATAGACAGGGGGCCCACTGAAGCTTTCTTT.